The entry that follows covers one T cell receptor beta chain sequence. The sample originates from a study of blood T cell repertoires in COVID-19. On the study more broadly: COVID-19 samples collected from the United States, Italy and Spain covered acute and convalescent phases. The cDNA or gDNA used as material had been derived from T cells, B-cell-depleted T cells, or PBMCs.

The table came from immunoSEQ multiplex PCR; TCRdb's copy has only in-frame clones and leaves some out. The sample yields about 80,000 clones, about 85% seen once. The material sequenced was peripheral blood. The TCR sequence derives from a human donor in a cohort sampled during active COVID-19.

In DNA form, the CDR3 reads TGTGCCACCAGCAGAGATAAGGGAGCGGCCTATGGCTACACCTTC. Translation: CATSRDKGAAYGYTF. The chain uses TRBV15 and TRBJ1-2; D call uncertain. V was cut by 0 bases and J by 4 bases, with 12 bases left in between. CDR1 and CDR2 from the germline V gene are LNHNV and YYDKDF (reference sequence). This CDR3 region has 15 residues.